The clone carrying this T cell receptor beta chain was counted at least ten times. Its antigen is not identified. These data originate in a study of T cells in Graves' hyperthyroidism and ophthalmopathy. Using RNA transcripts as the source, TCR beta CDR3 regions were amplified. The TCR CDR3 was amplified in a first-round RT-PCR using the HTBI primer set. MiXCR, run by TCRdb on the multiplex PCR reads, gives a single entry per CDR3 protein. The sample records about 360,000 distinct CDR3 sequences, approximately 13% being singletons. Germline CDR1 reads SNHLY; CDR2 reads FYNNEI. There are 13 residues in the CDR3. Between the trimmed V and J ends, which lost 4 bases and 3 bases, there was a span of 9 bases. Stability of Graves' hyperthyroidism was defined as absent ophthalmopathy progression within 18 months. General study findings and limits: The model identified upcoming ophthalmopathy a median about six months ahead of onset. A model using 13 V-J features told ophthalmopathy apart from stable hyperthyroidism.

The V call is TRBV2, the J call TRBJ2-5; D remains ambiguous. The source is a woman in her late teens or twenties with Graves' hyperthyroidism. Source material: blood. This chain's CDR3 is CASSGAGEETQYF. The CDR3 coding sequence is TGTGCCAGCAGTGGGGCAGGTGAAGAGACCCAGTACTTC.